This T cell receptor beta chain derives from a study of OX40 agonist ivuxolimab in advanced cancers. Regarding the study in general: Ivuxolimab, which targeted the costimulatory receptor OX40 (CD134), was an agonistic, fully human IgG2 monoclonal antibody. Partial responses occurred in three dose-escalation patients, of whom one had hepatocellular carcinoma and two had cutaneous melanoma. Of the 50 to 55 dose-escalation patients, hepatocellular carcinoma was present in approximately 20, melanoma in approximately 15, renal cell carcinoma in 9 and head and neck cancer in 9. Intravenous ivuxolimab was administered to patients every 2 weeks at six dose levels: 0.01, 0.1, 0.3, 1.5, 3 and 10 mg/kg. In the dose-escalation cohort, around four fifths of patients were male, and the mean age was approximately 60 years, with a range of about 23 to 80. The paper covers the monotherapy dose-escalation part of the phase I ivuxolimab trial, which included N of about 56 patients. The purpose of peripheral TCRbeta sequencing was to test whether ivuxolimab changed TCR sequence diversity and led to clonal T-cell expansion. Patients were allowed to have had prior anti-PD-1, anti-PD-L1 or anti-CTLA-4 therapy, and 30% to 40% of the dose-escalation patients had been treated with checkpoint inhibitors. Summary of the overall study and its limitations: Which antigens the clonally expanded peripheral T cells were specific for was not determined. On average, CD8+ T cells showed more expanded clones than CD4+ T cells after ivuxolimab. Partial responders in the 0.1-3.0 mg/kg groups had among the lowest normalized peripheral clonal expansion, especially among CD8+ T cells. At doses of 0.1 to 3.0 mg/kg, clonal expansion of both CD4+ and CD8+ T cells in blood was seen between baseline and week 6. Low levels of normalized T-cell clonal expansion were also seen in some patients who did not respond.

Patients with autoimmune disease history or receiving systemic immunosuppression were excluded from the trial. Peripheral blood for TCR sequencing was collected from all dose cohorts at baseline, on cycle 4 day 1, and on cycle 7 day 1. The samples were taken from a phase I, first-in-human, multicenter, open-label dose-escalation trial of ivuxolimab. Adults with locally advanced or metastatic melanoma, renal cell, hepatocellular, or head and neck squamous cell carcinoma were enrolled in the trial. Before TCR sequencing, CD4+ and CD8+ T cells were separately sorted from peripheral blood. Comments on this clone: This receptor's antigen is unknown. Base qualities are missing; no much larger clone stands one base away.

For sequencing of the TCRbeta CDR3 region, genomic DNA was extracted from the sorted cells. The immunoSEQ Assay was used for sequencing of TCRbeta CDR3 regions. This immuneACCESS table, as held by TCRdb, lists in-frame sequences with V and J called but not all clones. Of the missing ones, under half trace to an unresolved V gene in checked studies; the others have no known cause. The sample table holds under 80,000 clones, of which about 89% were seen once. The ten most abundant clones make up over 0.65% of the sample. From cysteine to phenylalanine, the CDR3 is 13 amino acids long. The kept DNA is CDR3 alone, 39 bases in frame from the first base. The CDR1 and CDR2 encoded by the germline V gene are SGHTA and FQGNSA. Ends trimmed: V by 5 bases, J by 6 bases; bases unmatched to a gene: 4.

This receptor was obtained from an adult with an advanced solid tumor such as melanoma, head and neck, liver or kidney cancer. The chain links TRBV7-2 with TRBJ1-5, with TRBD1 matching 7 junction bases. The sequencing here drew on CD4+ or CD8+ T cells sorted from blood, taken in a trial of the OX40 agonist ivuxolimab. The CDR3 corresponds to CASSANRGQPQHF. The DNA reads TGTGCCAGCAGCGCGAACAGGGGTCAGCCCCAGCATTTT.